This record covers a single TCR beta chain. The CDR3 runs to 16 residues. The data were taken from a study of blood T cell repertoires in COVID-19. This study enrolled people aged about 18 to 100 from about 24 US geographic areas. Participants reported their clinical history, and cohort assignment relied on those reports. The table came from immunoSEQ multiplex PCR; TCRdb's copy has only in-frame clones and leaves some out. The sample includes over 350,000 clones, about 90% of them seen just once. The sequence came from a woman between 18 and 29 years old with acute COVID-19. Sequencing was carried out using PBMCs or T cells enriched from blood (not recorded which). The rearrangement uses TRBV1 and TRBJ1-6; TRBD1, the table's D call, was not compared with the DNA. TRBV1 is a known pseudogene. The CDR3 spells CTSSGGRGRDNSPLHF. The CDR3 DNA follows: TGCACCAGCAGCGGGGGCAGGGGGCGCGATAATTCACCCCTCCACTTT.